This T cell receptor beta chain derives from a study of blood T cells in healthy people across ages. General observations from the study: Per million T cells, TCR beta diversity dropped about linearly as age rose.

Together with a sample-barcoded 5' primer, a J-beta primer mix was included in a second PCR lasting roughly 6 to 12 cycles. Through a template-switch adaptor with 12 random nucleotides, each cDNA molecule received a tag. TCRdb processed the 5' RACE reads anew with MiXCR; each CDR3 protein has one entry. In the table there are some 900,000 distinct CDR3 sequences, approximately 49% of which are singletons. Of note for this clonotype: The antigen remains undetermined.

The sample providers were healthy Caucasian people from Russia, aged roughly 6 to 95. The CDR3 loop spans 13 amino acids. V dropped 5 bases and J dropped 7 bases, with 14 bases sitting between them. Sequenced sample: blood. This rearrangement joins TRBV12-3 or TRBV12-4 to TRBJ1-1; no firm D call. The receptor was isolated from a man under 40 in good health. CDR3 coding DNA: TGTGCCAGCAGTCCCCAGGAGGGTCTTGAAGCTTTCTTT. Its protein product is CASSPQEGLEAFF.